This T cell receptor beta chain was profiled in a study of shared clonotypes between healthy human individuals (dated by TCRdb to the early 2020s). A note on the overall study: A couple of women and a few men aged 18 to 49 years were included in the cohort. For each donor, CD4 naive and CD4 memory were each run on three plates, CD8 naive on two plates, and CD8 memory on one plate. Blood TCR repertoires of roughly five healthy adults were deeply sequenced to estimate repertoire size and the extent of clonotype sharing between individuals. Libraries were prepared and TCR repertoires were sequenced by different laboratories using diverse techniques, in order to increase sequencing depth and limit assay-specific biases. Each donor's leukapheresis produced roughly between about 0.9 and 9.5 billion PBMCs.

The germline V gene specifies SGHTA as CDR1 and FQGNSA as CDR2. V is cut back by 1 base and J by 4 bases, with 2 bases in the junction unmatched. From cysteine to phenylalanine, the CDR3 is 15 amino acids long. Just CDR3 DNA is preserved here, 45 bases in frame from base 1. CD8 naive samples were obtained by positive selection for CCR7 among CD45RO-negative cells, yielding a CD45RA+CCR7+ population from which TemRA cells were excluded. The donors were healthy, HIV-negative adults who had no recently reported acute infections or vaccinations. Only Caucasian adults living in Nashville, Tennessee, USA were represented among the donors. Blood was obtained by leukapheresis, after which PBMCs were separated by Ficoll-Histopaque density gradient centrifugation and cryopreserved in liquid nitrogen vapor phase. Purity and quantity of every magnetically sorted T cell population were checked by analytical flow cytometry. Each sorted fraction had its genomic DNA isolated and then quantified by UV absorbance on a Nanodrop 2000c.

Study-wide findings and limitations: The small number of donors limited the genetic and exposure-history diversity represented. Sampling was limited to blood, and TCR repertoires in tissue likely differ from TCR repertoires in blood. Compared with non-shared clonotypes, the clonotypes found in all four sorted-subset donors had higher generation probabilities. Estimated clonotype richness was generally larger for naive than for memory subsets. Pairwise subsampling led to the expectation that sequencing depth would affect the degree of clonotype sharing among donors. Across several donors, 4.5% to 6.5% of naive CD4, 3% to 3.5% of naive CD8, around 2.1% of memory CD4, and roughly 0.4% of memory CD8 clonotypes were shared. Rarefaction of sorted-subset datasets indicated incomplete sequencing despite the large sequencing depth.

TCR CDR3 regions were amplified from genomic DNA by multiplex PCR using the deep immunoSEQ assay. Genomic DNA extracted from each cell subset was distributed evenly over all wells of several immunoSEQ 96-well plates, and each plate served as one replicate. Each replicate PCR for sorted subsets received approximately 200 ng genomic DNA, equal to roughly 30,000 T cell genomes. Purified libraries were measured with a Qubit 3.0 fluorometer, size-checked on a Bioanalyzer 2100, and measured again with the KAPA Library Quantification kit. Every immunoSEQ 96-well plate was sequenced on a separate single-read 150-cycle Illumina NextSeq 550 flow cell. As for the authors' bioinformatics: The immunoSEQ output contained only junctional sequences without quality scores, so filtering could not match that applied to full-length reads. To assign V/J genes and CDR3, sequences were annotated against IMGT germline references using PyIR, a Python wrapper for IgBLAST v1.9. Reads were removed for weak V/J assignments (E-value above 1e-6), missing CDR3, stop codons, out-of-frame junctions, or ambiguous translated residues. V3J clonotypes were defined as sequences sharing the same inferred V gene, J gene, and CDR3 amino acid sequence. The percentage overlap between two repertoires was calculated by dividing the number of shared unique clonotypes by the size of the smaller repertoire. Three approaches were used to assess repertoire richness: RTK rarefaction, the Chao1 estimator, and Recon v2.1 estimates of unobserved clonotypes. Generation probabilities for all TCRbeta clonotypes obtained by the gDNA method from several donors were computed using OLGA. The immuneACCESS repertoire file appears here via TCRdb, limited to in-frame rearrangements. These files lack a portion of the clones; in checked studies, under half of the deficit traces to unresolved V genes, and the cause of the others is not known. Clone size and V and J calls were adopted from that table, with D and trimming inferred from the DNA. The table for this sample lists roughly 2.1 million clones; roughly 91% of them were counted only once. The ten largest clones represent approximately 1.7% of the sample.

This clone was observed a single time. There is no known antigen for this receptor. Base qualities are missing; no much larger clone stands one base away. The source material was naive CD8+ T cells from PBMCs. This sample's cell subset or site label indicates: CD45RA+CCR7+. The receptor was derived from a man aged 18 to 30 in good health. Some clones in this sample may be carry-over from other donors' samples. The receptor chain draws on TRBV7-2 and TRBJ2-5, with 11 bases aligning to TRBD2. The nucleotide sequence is TGTGCCAGCAGCTTAGTCCTAGCGGGAGGAGAGACCCAGTACTTC. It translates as CASSLVLAGGETQYF.